This T cell receptor (beta chain) was retrieved from a study of T cells in Graves' hyperthyroidism and ophthalmopathy. RNA transcripts were the template for amplifying TCR beta CDR3 regions. Using the HTBI primer set, a first-round RT-PCR was run on the TCR CDR3. TCRdb re-called the multiplex PCR reads with MiXCR, one entry per CDR3 protein. The table includes approximately 700,000 distinct CDR3 sequences, 16% detected once. This clonotype came up many times. Those patients with uncontrolled infection, other autoimmune disease, pregnancy or lactation were excluded. Sequencing was carried out using blood. This clonotype was sampled from a man aged 18-30 years with Graves' hyperthyroidism.

CDR3 DNA: TGTGCCAGCAGTTCGCTTTCGGGGCTTCCCGAGCAGTACTTC. Amino acids: CASSSLSGLPEQYF. V is TRBV6-1 and J is TRBJ2-7, with D possibly being TRBD1 or TRBD2 (5 bases each). The germline CDR1 and CDR2 sequences are MNHNS and SASEGT. CDR3 size: 14 residues. The V and J ends lost 5 bases and 6 bases respectively, with 17 bases between them.